This T cell receptor beta chain was profiled in a study of T cell changes during pregnancy in multiple sclerosis. The CDR3 is 15 amino acids. With V trimmed by 0 bases and J by 5 bases, 7 bases remained unmatched. Germline assignment: CDR1 SGHNT and CDR2 YYREEE (reference sequence). Assay used: immunoSEQ multiplex PCR; TCRdb lists only in-frame clones, some missing. The sample has 50,000 or so clones; more than 90% are singletons. The clonotype comes from a female donor with multiple sclerosis, enrolled in a pregnancy study. V usage is TRBV5-4 and J usage is TRBJ1-1; 7 positions agree with TRBD1. This sample comprised CD4+ T cells from peripheral blood mononuclear cells, obtained before pregnancy. The CDR3 DNA sequence: TGTGCCAGCAGCTTGGACAGGGGACGAAGGACTGAAGCTTTCTTT. Residues: CASSLDRGRRTEAFF.